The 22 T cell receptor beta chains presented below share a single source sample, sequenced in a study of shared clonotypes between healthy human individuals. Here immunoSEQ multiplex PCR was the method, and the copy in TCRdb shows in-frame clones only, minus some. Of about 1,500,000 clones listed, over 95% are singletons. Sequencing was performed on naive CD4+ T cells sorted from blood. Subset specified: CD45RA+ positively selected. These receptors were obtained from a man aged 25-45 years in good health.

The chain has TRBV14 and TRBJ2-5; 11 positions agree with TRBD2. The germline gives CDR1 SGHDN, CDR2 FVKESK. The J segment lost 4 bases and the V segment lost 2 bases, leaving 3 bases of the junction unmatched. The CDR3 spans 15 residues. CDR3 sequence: CASSQIAGGRETQYF. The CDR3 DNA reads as TGTGCCAGCAGCCAAATAGCGGGAGGGCGAGAGACCCAGTACTTC.

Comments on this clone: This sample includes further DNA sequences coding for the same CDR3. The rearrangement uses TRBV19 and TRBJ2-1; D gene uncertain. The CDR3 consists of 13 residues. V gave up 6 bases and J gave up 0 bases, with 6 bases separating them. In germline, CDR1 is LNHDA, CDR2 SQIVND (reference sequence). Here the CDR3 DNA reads TGTGCCAGTAGATCCGACTCCTACAATGAGCAGTTCTTC. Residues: CASRSDSYNEQFF.

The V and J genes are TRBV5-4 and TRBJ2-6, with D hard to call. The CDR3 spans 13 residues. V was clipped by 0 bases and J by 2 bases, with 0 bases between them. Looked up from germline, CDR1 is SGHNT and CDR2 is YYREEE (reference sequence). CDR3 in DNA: TGTGCCAGCAGCTTGGCTGGGGCCAACGTCCTGACTTTC. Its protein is CASSLAGANVLTF.

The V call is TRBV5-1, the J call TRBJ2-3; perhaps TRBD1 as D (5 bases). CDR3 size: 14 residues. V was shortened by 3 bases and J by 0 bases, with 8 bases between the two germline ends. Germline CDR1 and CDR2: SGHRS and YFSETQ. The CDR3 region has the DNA TGCGCCAGCAGCTCCAGGGTCAGCACAGATACGCAGTATTTT. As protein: CASSSRVSTDTQYF.

The CDR3 sequence is CASSLPSGSSTDTQYF. The CDR3 DNA sequence: TGTGCCAGCAGCTTACCCAGCGGGAGTAGCACAGATACGCAGTATTTT. This rearrangement joins TRBV7-9 to TRBJ2-3; 8 nucleotides agree with TRBD2. After removal of 2 bases from V and 0 bases from J, the junction contained 4 bases not matched to a gene. Germline V CDR1 and CDR2: SEHNR, FQNEAQ (reference sequence). The CDR3 is 16 amino acids.

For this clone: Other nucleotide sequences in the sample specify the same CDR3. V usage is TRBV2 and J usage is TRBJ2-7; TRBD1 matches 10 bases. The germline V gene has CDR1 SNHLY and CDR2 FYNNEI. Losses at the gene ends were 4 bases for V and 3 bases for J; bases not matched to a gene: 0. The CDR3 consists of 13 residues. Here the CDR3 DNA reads TGTGCCAGCAGTGGGGACAGGGGCTACGAGCAGTACTTC. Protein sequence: CASSGDRGYEQYF.

The CDR3: CASSRRGGQGQPQHF. CDR3 sequence (DNA): TGTGCCAGTAGCCGTCGTGGGGGCCAGGGTCAGCCCCAGCATTTT. The chain carries TRBV19 and TRBJ1-5; D perhaps matches TRBD1 (6 bases). Looked up from germline, CDR1 is LNHDA and CDR2 is SQIVND (reference sequence). V lost 6 bases, J lost 6 bases, and 18 bases lay in between. The CDR3 is 15 residues long.

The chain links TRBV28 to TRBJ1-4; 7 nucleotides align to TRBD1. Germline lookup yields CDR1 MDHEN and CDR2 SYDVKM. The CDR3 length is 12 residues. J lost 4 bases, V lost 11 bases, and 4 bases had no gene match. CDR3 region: CALGQLNEKLFF. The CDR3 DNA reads TGTGCCCTGGGACAGCTTAATGAAAAACTGTTTTTT.

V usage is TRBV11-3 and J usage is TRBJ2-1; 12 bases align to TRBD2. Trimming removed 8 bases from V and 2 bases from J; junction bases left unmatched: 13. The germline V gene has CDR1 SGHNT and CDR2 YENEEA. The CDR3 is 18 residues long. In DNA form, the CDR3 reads TGTGCCAGCGAGGTGGGTCTAGCGGGAGGGCGCGCCTACAATGAGCAGTTCTTC. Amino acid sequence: CASEVGLAGGRAYNEQFF.

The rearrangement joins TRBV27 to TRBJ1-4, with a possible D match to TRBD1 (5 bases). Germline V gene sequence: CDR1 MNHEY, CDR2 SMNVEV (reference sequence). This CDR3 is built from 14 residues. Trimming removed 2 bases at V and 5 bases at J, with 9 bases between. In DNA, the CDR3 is TGTGCCAGCAGTTTACAGGGACCGAATGAAAAACTGTTTTTT. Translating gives CASSLQGPNEKLFF.

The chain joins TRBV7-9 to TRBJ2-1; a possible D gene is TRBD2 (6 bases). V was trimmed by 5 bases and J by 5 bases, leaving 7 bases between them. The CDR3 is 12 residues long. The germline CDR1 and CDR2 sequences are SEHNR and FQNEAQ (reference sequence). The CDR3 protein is CASSRGNNEQFF. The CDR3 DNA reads TGTGCCAGCAGCCGCGGGAACAATGAGCAGTTCTTC.

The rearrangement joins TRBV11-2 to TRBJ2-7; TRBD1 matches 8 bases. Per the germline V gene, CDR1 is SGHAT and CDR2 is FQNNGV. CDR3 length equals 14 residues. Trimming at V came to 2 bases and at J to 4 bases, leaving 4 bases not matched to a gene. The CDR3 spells CASSLQGAIYEQYF. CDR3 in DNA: TGTGCCAGCAGCTTACAGGGGGCGATTTACGAGCAGTACTTC.

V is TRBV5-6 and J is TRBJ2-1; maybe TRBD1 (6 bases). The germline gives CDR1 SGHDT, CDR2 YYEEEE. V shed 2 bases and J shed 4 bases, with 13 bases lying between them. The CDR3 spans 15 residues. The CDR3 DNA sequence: TGTGCCAGCAGCTTCACAGGGAATGGGTACAATGAGCAGTTCTTC. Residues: CASSFTGNGYNEQFF.

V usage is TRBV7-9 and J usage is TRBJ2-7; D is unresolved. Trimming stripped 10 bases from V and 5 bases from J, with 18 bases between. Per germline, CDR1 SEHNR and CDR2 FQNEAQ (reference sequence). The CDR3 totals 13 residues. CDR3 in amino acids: CATQTDDKHEQYF. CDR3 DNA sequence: TGTGCCACCCAGACTGATGACAAACACGAGCAGTACTTC.

CDR3 bases: TGTGCCTGGGGATGGCTAGCGGGAGGGCTAAAGACCCAGTACTTC. Its translation is CAWGWLAGGLKTQYF. The rearrangement joins TRBV30 to TRBJ2-5; 12 bases are a match to TRBD2. J was trimmed by 6 bases and V by 5 bases; bases with no gene match: 10. CDR3 length equals 15 residues. From germline, CDR1 is GTSNPN and CDR2 SVGIG (reference sequence).

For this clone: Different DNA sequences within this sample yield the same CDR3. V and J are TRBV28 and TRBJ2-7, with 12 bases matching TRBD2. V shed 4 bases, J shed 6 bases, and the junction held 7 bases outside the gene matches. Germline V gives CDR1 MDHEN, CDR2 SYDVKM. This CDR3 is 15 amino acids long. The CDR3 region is CASSSSGRALGEQYF. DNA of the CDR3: TGTGCCAGCAGTTCTAGCGGGAGGGCCCTCGGCGAGCAGTACTTC.

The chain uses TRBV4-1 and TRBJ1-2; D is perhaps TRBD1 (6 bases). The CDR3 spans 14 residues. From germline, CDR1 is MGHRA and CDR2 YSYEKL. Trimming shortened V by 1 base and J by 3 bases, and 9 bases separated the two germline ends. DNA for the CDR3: TGCGCCAGCAGCCAAGCACAGGGAGACTATGGCTACACCTTC. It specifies CASSQAQGDYGYTF.

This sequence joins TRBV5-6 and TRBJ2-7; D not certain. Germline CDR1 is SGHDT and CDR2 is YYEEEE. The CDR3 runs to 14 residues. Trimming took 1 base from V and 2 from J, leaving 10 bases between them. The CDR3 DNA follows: TGTGCCAGCAGCTTGCTTGTCCGAGCCTACGAGCAGTACTTC. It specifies CASSLLVRAYEQYF. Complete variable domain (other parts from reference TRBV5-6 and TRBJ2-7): DAGVTQSPTHLIKTRGQQVTLRCSPKSGHDTVSWYQQALGQGPQFIFQYYEEEERQRGNFPDRFSGHQFPNYSSELNVNALLLGDSALYLCASSLLVRAYEQYFGPGTRLTVT.

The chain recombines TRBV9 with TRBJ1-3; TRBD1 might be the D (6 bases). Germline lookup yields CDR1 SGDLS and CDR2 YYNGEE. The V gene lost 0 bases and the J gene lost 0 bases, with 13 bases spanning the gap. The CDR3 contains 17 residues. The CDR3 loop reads CASSVGSDRYSGNTIYF. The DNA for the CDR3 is TGTGCCAGCAGCGTAGGATCGGACAGATACTCTGGAAACACCATATATTTT.

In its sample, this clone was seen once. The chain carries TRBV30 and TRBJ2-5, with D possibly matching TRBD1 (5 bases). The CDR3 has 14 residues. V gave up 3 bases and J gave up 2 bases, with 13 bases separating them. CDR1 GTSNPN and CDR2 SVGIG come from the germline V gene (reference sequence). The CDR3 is CAWRTPGQQETQYF. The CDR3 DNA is TGTGCCTGGAGGACGCCAGGGCAACAAGAGACCCAGTACTTC.

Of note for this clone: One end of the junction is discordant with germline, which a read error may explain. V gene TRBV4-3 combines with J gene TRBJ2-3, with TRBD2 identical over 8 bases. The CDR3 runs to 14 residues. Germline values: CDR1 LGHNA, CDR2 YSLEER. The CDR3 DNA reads TGCGCCAGCAGCCATTGGACTAGCAAAGATACGCAGTATTTT. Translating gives CASSHWTSKDTQYF.

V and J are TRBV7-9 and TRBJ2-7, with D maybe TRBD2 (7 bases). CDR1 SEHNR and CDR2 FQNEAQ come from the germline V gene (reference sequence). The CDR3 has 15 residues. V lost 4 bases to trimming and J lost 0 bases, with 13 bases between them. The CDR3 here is CASSYRGALSYEQYF. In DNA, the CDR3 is TGTGCCAGCAGCTATCGGGGGGCCCTCTCCTACGAGCAGTACTTC.